The 25 T cell receptor beta chains reported below all come from one sample, sequenced in a study of blood T cell repertoires in COVID-19. Measured with immunoSEQ multiplex PCR; TCRdb has only the in-frame clones, and not every one. The data hold approximately 240,000 clones, with about 83% observed a single time. The sample taken for sequencing was peripheral blood. Receptors originate from a man aged 45-65 years with acute or convalescent COVID-19.

The chain employs TRBV4-1 and TRBJ1-5; D gene uncertain. Germline assignment: CDR1 MGHRA and CDR2 YSYEKL. The CDR3 has 15 residues. Trimming took 0 bases from V and 3 from J, leaving 9 bases between them. The DNA for the CDR3 is TGCGCCAGCAGCCAAGACCTACAGTTCAATCAGCCCCAGCATTTT. Its translation: CASSQDLQFNQPQHF.

CDR3 protein: CASSLERGLVDEQYF. The CDR3 region has the DNA TGTGCCAGCAGCTTAGAAAGGGGGCTGGTCGACGAGCAGTACTTC. The chain has TRBV7-8 and TRBJ2-7; TRBD1 agrees at 7 bases. V lost 1 base and J lost 5; bases outside the gene matches: 8. CDR3 length: 15 amino acids. CDR1 is SGHVS and CDR2 is FQNEAQ in the germline V gene. Combining the CDR3 with reference TRBV7-8 and TRBJ2-7 gives the whole variable domain GAGVSQSPRYKVAKRGQDVALRCDPISGHVSLFWYQQALGQGPEFLTYFQNEAQLDKSGLPSDRFFAERPEGSVSTLKIQRTQQEDSAVYLCASSLERGLVDEQYFGPGTRLTVT.

The V gene is TRBV7-3, the J gene TRBJ2-3; D is unresolved. With 5 bases removed from V and 4 bases from J, the gap between germline ends came to 10 bases. Germline values: CDR1 SGHTA, CDR2 FQGTGA. This CDR3 has 13 amino acids. CDR3 nucleotide sequence: TGTGCCAGCAGCCCGATGCCGGCAGATACGCAGTATTTT. It codes for CASSPMPADTQYF. Full variable domain (rest looked up from reference TRBV7-3 and TRBJ2-3): GAGVSQTPSNKVTEKGKYVELRCDPISGHTALYWYRQSLGQGPEFLIYFQGTGAADDSGLPNDRFFAVRPEGSVSTLKIQRTERGDSAVYLCASSPMPADTQYFGPGTRLTVL.

The V and J genes are TRBV21-1 and TRBJ1-1. TRBV21-1 is an annotated pseudogene. The CDR3 runs to 15 residues. This CDR3 reads CASSKWCRVDTEAFF. CDR3 nucleotides: TGTGCCAGCAGCAAATGGTGTCGGGTGGATACTGAAGCTTTCTTT.

In its sample, this clone was seen a few times. This chain links TRBV23-1 with TRBJ1-5; TRBD1 matches 7 bases. TRBV23-1 is annotated as an ORF whose role is uncertain. V gave up 4 bases and J gave up 4 bases; unmatched junction bases: 7. The CDR3 sequence is 15 residues long. CDR3: CASSPTGAGNQPQHF. CDR3 nucleotides: TGCGCCAGCAGTCCAACAGGGGCGGGGAATCAGCCCCAGCATTTT.

This chain connects TRBV18 to TRBJ2-2; D might be TRBD2 (6 bases). The CDR3 is 16 amino acids. Trimming pared 0 bases from V and 3 bases from J, leaving 11 bases between. Germline values: CDR1 KGHSH, CDR2 LQKENI. CDR3 amino acids: CASSPPGRGDTGELFF. The CDR3 DNA follows: TGTGCCAGCTCACCACCCGGGCGGGGAGACACCGGGGAGCTGTTTTTT.

This clone was detected only a few times. The CDR3: CASSLEAGFGYTF. The CDR3 DNA is TGTGCCAGCAGCTTAGAAGCAGGGTTCGGCTACACCTTC. This chain uses TRBV7-3 with TRBJ1-2; perhaps TRBD1 as D (5 bases). CDR1 and CDR2 from the germline V gene are SGHTA and FQGTGA. The germline V and J ends were trimmed by 2 bases and 8 bases, with 12 bases remaining between them. CDR3 length: 13 residues.

The V call is TRBV5-4, the J call TRBJ1-2, with 7 bases aligning to TRBD1. CDR1 is SGHNT, CDR2 YYREEE, per germline (reference sequence). The CDR3 runs 13 residues. V shed 7 bases, J shed 4 bases, and the junction held 7 bases outside the gene matches. The chain's CDR3 is CASGVTGRYGYTF. DNA for the CDR3: TGTGCCAGCGGAGTGACAGGGCGCTATGGCTACACCTTC.

This rearrangement joins TRBV9 to TRBJ1-2, with 7 bases aligning to TRBD1. The CDR3 totals 13 residues. With V trimmed by 4 bases and J by 6 bases, 6 bases remained unmatched. Germline V CDR1 and CDR2: SGDLS, YYNGEE. The DNA for the CDR3 is TGTGCCAGCAGCCCGGATACAGGGGATGGCTACACCTTC. Translating it yields CASSPDTGDGYTF.

The chain carries TRBV27 and TRBJ2-7, with D possibly being TRBD1 (5 bases). With 6 bases removed from V and 2 bases from J, the gap between germline ends came to 14 bases. The CDR3 has 14 amino acids. The germline V gene has CDR1 MNHEY and CDR2 SMNVEV (reference sequence). In nucleotides, the CDR3 is TGTGCCAGCAGCCAGACAGTACCGACCTACGAGCAGTACTTC. Translating it yields CASSQTVPTYEQYF.

V gene TRBV25-1 combines with J gene TRBJ2-1; TRBD2 matches at 12 bases. Trimming cost V 1 base and J 9 bases; bases outside gene matches: 7. Germline CDR1 is MGHDK and CDR2 is SYGVNS. The CDR3 contains 16 residues. For the CDR3, the DNA is TGTGCCAGCAGTGAATCGACTAGCGGGAGTATTGGTGAGCAGTTCTTC. Protein product: CASSESTSGSIGEQFF. Full variable domain (remainder filled in from reference TRBV25-1 and TRBJ2-1): EADIYQTPRYLVIGTGKKITLECSQTMGHDKMYWYQQDPGMELHLIHYSYGVNSTEKGDLSSESTVSRIRTEHFPLTLESARPSHTSQYLCASSESTSGSIGEQFFGPGTRLTVL.

J is TRBJ2-7 and V is TRBV6-7; D is uncertain. TRBV6-7 is reported as an ORF; its role is uncertain. The CDR3 has 12 residues. The CDR3 region is CPFAADSYEQYF. CDR3 DNA sequence: TGTCCCTTCGCGGCAGACTCCTACGAGCAGTACTTC.

V is TRBV6-6 and J is TRBJ2-7, with 10 positions matching TRBD2. Germline V gene data show CDR1 as MNHNY and CDR2 as SVGAGI (reference sequence). J lost 0 bases, V lost 6 bases, and 5 bases had no gene match. CDR3 size: 15 residues. CDR3 sequence reads: CASRSSGGSSYEQYF. In DNA, the CDR3 is TGTGCCAGCAGAAGTAGCGGGGGGAGCTCCTACGAGCAGTACTTC.

This clone was observed once. V and J are TRBV25-1 and TRBJ2-1; the D is unclear. Trimming cost V 5 bases and J 0 bases, with 11 bases left between them. This CDR3 has 15 amino acids. Germline assignment: CDR1 MGHDK and CDR2 SYGVNS. CDR3 bases: TGTGCCAGCAGTAACCCCCTGAGCTCCTACAATGAGCAGTTCTTC. This encodes CASSNPLSSYNEQFF.

The chain couples TRBV6-1 to TRBJ2-7; D remains ambiguous. V lost 2 bases to trimming and J lost 5 bases, with 7 bases between them. This CDR3 spans 12 amino acids. The germline CDR1 and CDR2 sequences are MNHNS and SASEGT. DNA for the CDR3: TGTGCCAGCAGTGAACATTCGGACGAGCAGTACTTC. It translates to CASSEHSDEQYF.

The chain joins TRBV5-1 to TRBJ2-2; 7 bases agree with TRBD1. The CDR3 has 17 amino acids. In germline, CDR1 is SGHRS, CDR2 YFSETQ. Trimming took 4 bases from V and 4 from J; bases not matched to a gene: 13. The chain's CDR3 is CASSLFSPGQSTGELFF. DNA of the CDR3: TGCGCCAGCAGCCTTTTTTCTCCGGGACAGAGCACCGGGGAGCTGTTTTTT.

This clone appeared once. The CDR3 nucleotides read TGCAGCGCCCGGGACAGGGCGAACACTGAAGCTTTCTTT. Protein: CSARDRANTEAFF. The chain combines TRBV29-1 with TRBJ1-1, with 9 bases lining up with TRBD1. J was trimmed by 1 base and V by 7 bases; bases with no gene match: 4. Germline loops: CDR1 SQVTM, CDR2 ANQGSEA. The CDR3 is made up of 13 amino acids.

The chain carries TRBV10-3 and TRBJ2-3; D is perhaps TRBD1 (6 bases). This CDR3 comprises 14 residues. Germline CDR1 and CDR2: ENHRY and SYGVKD. Trimming cost V 6 bases and J 0 bases, with 10 bases left between them. CDR3 nucleotides: TGTGCCATCAGCCGGGACAAAAGCACAGATACGCAGTATTTT. Amino acid sequence: CAISRDKSTDTQYF.

The chain joins TRBV7-2 to TRBJ1-2; weak D call: TRBD1 (5 bases). The germline CDR1 and CDR2 sequences are SGHTA and FQGNSA. V lost 1 base and J 1 base, leaving 10 bases between the germline ends. The CDR3 totals 15 residues. CDR3 DNA sequence: TGTGCCAGCAGCTTAGTTTCAGGGAATAACTATGGCTACACCTTC. Its protein is CASSLVSGNNYGYTF. The full variable domain, in which reference TRBV7-2 and TRBJ1-2 provide the parts outside the CDR3, is GAGVSQSPSNKVTEKGKDVELRCDPISGHTALYWYRQSLGQGLEFLIYFQGNSAPDKSGLPSDRFSAERTGGSVSTLTIQRTQQEDSAVYLCASSLVSGNNYGYTFGSGTRLTVV.

This chain connects TRBV5-1 to TRBJ1-4, with unresolved D. The CDR3 sequence is 15 residues long. In germline, CDR1 is SGHRS, CDR2 YFSETQ. Trimming left V 3 bases short and J 4 bases short, with 13 bases between. The CDR3 is CASSSTRLGNEKLFF. CDR3 DNA sequence: TGCGCCAGCAGCTCCACGAGACTCGGTAATGAAAAACTGTTTTTT.

The V gene is TRBV5-8, the J gene TRBJ1-2; D possibly corresponds to TRBD1 (5 bases). Trimming took 4 bases from V and 5 from J, leaving 9 bases between them. This CDR3 region has 12 residues. Germline V gene lookup returns CDR1 SGHTS and CDR2 YDEGEE. CDR3: CASSRQLYGYTF. In DNA form, the CDR3 reads TGTGCCAGCAGCCGACAGCTTTATGGCTACACCTTC.

Only a few counts were recorded for this clone. V and J are TRBV9 and TRBJ2-7, with D possibly TRBD1 on 6 matching bases. Deletions cut 3 bases from V and 4 bases from J, with 20 bases between. The CDR3 totals 16 residues. Per germline, CDR1 SGDLS and CDR2 YYNGEE. CDR3 bases: TGTGCCAGCAGCGCAGAAGCCGCAGGGGCTAAGTACGAGCAGTACTTC. Its translation is CASSAEAAGAKYEQYF.

The chain joins TRBV4-2 to TRBJ2-5, with a possible D match to TRBD2 (5 bases). This CDR3 is built from 15 residues. Looked up from germline, CDR1 is LGHNA and CDR2 is YNFKEQ. V lost 4 bases and J 7 bases, leaving 19 bases between the germline ends. The CDR3 DNA reads TGTGCCAGCAGCCCAACTAGTCCGCGGGCGGGGACCCAGTACTTC. Translating it yields CASSPTSPRAGTQYF.

The chain uses TRBV6-5 and TRBJ2-7; 9 bases match TRBD1. The V segment lost 0 bases and the J segment 6 bases; nucleotides outside the gene matches: 9. Germline V gives CDR1 MNHEY, CDR2 SVGAGI. The CDR3 spans 16 residues. CDR3 coding DNA: TGTGCCAGCAGTTACTCCTTCCCCGGACAGGGGTTCGAGCAGTACTTC. Encoded protein: CASSYSFPGQGFEQYF.

J is TRBJ1-5 and V is TRBV10-3; D is unclear. Looked up from germline, CDR1 is ENHRY and CDR2 is SYGVKD. V lost 8 bases and J 2 bases, leaving 10 bases between the germline ends. The CDR3 has 13 amino acids. Here the CDR3 reads CAIREEGNQPQHF. The CDR3 DNA follows: TGTGCCATCCGGGAAGAGGGCAATCAGCCCCAGCATTTT.